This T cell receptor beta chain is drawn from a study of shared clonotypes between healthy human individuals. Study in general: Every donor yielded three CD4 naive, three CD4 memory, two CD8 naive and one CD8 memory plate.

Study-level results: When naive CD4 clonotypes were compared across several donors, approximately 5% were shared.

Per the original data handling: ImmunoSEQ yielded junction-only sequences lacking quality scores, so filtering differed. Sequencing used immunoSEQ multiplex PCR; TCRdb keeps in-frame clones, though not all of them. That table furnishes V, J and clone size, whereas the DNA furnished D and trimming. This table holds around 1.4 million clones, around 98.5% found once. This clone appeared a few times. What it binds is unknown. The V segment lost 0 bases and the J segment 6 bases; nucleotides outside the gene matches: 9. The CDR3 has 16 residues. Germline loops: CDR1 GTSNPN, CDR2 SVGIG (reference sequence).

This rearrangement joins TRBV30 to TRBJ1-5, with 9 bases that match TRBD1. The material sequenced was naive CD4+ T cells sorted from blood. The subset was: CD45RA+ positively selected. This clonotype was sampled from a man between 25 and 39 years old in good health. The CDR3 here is CAWSVGDRAPPQPQHF. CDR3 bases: TGTGCCTGGAGTGTAGGGGACAGGGCTCCCCCTCAGCCCCAGCATTTT.